Sequencing of this TCR beta chain was carried out in a study of Graves' ophthalmopathy and Graves' hyperthyroidism. CDR3 length equals 16 residues. After removal of 4 bases from V and 6 bases from J, the junction contained 8 bases not matched to a gene. Germline CDR1 reads LGHDT; CDR2 reads YNNKEL (reference sequence). Researchers took RNA transcripts and amplified TCR beta CDR3 regions from them. HTBI-primed first-round RT-PCR preceded second-round multiplex PCR. TCRdb re-called the multiplex PCR reads through MiXCR, storing one row per CDR3 protein. The sample includes around 1,200,000 distinct CDR3 sequences, roughly 35% of them seen just once.

The sequencing sample was made of peripheral blood or thyroid tissue (not recorded which). The clonotype comes from an adult man with Graves' hyperthyroidism. The V call is TRBV3-1, the J call TRBJ2-7; 14 nucleotides agree with TRBD2. CDR3 coding DNA: TGTGCCAGCAGCCCAAACCGACTAGCGGGAGGGCCCGAGCAGTACTTC. Protein: CASSPNRLAGGPEQYF.